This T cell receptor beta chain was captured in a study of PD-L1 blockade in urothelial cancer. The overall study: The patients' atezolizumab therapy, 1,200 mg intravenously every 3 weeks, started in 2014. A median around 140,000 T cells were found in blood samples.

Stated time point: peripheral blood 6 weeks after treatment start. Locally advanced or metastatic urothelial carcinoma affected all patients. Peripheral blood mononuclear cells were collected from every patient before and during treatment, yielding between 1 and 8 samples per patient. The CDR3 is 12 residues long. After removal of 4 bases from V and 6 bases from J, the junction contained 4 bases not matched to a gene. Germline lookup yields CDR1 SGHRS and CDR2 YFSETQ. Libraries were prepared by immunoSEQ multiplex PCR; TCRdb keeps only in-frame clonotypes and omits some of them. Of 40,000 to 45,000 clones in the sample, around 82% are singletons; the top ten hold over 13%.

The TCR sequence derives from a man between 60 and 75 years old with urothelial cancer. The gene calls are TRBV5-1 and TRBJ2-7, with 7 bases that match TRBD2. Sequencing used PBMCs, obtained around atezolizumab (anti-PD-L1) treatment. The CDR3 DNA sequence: TGCGCCAGCAGCCTGGGGGGGGGCGAGCAGTACTTC. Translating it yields CASSLGGGEQYF.